Given below is one T cell receptor (beta chain) in context. Antigen specificity is unknown. Samples underwent the assay at deep level. Some clones are missing from TCRdb's copy, which holds only in-frame ones; the method was immunoSEQ multiplex PCR. The sample consists of some 2,100,000 clones, roughly 95% of them appearing once. J lost 6 bases, V lost 4 bases, and 6 bases had no gene match. CDR1 and CDR2 (germline): SEHNR, FQNEAQ (reference sequence). This CDR3 has 15 residues. The sample belongs to a study of shared clonotypes between healthy human individuals. Notes on the study in general: In the sorted subsets, rarefaction showed sequencing was incomplete despite large depth.

The sample comprised naive CD4+ T cells sorted from blood. Subset in this sample: CD45RA+ positively selected. This receptor was taken from a man in his late teens or twenties in good health. The chain joins TRBV7-9 to TRBJ1-3; TRBD1 matches at 10 bases. CDR3 in amino acids: CASSSLGTGVNTIYF. The CDR3 DNA reads TGTGCCAGCAGCTCCCTCGGGACAGGGGTAAACACCATATATTTT.